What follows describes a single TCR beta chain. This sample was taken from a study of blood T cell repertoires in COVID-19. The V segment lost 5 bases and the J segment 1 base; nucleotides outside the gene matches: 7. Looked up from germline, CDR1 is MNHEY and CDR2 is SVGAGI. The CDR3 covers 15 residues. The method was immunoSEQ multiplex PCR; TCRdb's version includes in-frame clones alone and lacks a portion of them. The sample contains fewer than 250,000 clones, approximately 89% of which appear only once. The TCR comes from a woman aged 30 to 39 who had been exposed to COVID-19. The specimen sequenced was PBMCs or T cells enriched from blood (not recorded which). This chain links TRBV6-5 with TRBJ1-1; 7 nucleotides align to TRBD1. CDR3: CASSHYRGQNTEAFF. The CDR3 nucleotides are TGTGCCAGCAGTCACTACAGGGGCCAGAACACTGAAGCTTTCTTT.